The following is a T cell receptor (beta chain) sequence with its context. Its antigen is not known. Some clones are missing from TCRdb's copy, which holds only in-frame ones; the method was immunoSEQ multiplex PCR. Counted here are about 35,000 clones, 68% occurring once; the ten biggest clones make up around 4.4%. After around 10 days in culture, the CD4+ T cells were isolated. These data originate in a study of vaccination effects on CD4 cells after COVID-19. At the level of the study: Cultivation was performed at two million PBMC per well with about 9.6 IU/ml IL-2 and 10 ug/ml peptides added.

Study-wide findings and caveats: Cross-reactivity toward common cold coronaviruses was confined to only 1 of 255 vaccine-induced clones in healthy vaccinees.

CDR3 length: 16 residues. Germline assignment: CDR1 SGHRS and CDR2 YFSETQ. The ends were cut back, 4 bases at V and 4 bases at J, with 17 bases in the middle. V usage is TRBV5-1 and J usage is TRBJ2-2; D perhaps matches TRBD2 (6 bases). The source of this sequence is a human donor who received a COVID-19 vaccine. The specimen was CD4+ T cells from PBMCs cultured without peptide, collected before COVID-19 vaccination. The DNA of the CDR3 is TGCGCCAGCAGCCCCGCGTTGGTGGGGGGCACCGGGGAGCTGTTTTTT. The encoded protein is CASSPALVGGTGELFF.